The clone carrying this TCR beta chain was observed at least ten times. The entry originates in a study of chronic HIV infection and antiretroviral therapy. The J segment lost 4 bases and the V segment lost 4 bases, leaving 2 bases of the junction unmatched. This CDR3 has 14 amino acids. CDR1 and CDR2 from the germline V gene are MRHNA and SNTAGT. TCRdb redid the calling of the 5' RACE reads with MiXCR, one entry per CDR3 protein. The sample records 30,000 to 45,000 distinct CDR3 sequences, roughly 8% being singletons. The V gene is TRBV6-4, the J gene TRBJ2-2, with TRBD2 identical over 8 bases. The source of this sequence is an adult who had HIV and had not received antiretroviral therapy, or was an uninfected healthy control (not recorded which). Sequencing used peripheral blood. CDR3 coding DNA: TGTGCCAGCAGTGCCGGGACTAGCACCGGGGAGCTGTTTTTT. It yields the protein CASSAGTSTGELFF.